The 25 T cell receptor beta chains reported below all come from one sample, sequenced in a study of T cells after yellow fever vaccination. One entry per CDR3 protein, called by TCRdb with MiXCR from the 5' RACE reads. The sample holds hundreds of thousands of distinct CDR3 sequences, about 9.9% seen once. This material consisted of PBMCs, taken on the day of the first yellow fever vaccination. The receptors come from a man aged 18 to 29 who received the YFV17D yellow fever vaccine.

The V call is TRBV5-1, the J call TRBJ1-1; possible D gene TRBD1, 5 bases. V gave up 0 bases and J gave up 3 bases, with 18 bases separating them. Per germline, CDR1 SGHRS and CDR2 YFSETQ. This CDR3 is 17 amino acids long. The CDR3: CASSLAPFLGRDTEAFF. In DNA form, the CDR3 reads TGCGCCAGCAGCTTGGCCCCCTTTTTAGGCAGGGACACTGAAGCTTTCTTT.

The V gene is TRBV29-1, the J gene TRBJ1-1, with a tentative D call TRBD1 (6 bases). Germline CDR1 SQVTM, CDR2 ANQGSEA. This CDR3 spans 14 amino acids. Trimming removed 1 base from V and 4 bases from J, with 13 bases in between. The CDR3 DNA reads TGCAGCGTTGAAGCTAGGCAGGGGAGCACTGAAGCTTTCTTT. Protein: CSVEARQGSTEAFF.

The chain recombines TRBV29-1 with TRBJ1-5; maybe TRBD1 (6 bases). CDR1 is SQVTM, CDR2 ANQGSEA, per germline. The CDR3 consists of 12 residues. Trimming removed 5 bases from V and 5 bases from J, with 10 bases in between. The CDR3 region has the DNA TGCAGCGTTCGGGACACCTATCAGCCCCAGCATTTT. This translates into CSVRDTYQPQHF.

The J gene is TRBJ2-2, the V gene TRBV15, with TRBD2 matching 14 bases. V gave up 0 bases and J gave up 4 bases; unmatched junction bases: 4. The CDR3 spans 18 residues. CDR1 LNHNV and CDR2 YYDKDF come from the germline V gene (reference sequence). The CDR3 reads CATSREGLAGGSTGELFF. CDR3 bases: TGTGCCACCAGCAGAGAAGGACTAGCGGGGGGCAGCACCGGGGAGCTGTTTTTT.

This clonotype turned up a few times. This chain uses TRBV12-3 or TRBV12-4 with TRBJ2-5, with D tentatively TRBD1 (6 bases). This CDR3 region has 14 residues. V was clipped by 4 bases and J by 0 bases, with 9 bases between them. CDR3: CASSSDRDQETQYF. As DNA, the CDR3 is TGTGCCAGCAGTTCGGACAGAGACCAAGAGACCCAGTACTTC.

This clonotype was detected only a few times. Here the CDR3 reads CASTPLQTSSSTDTQYF. The CDR3 region has the DNA TGCGCCAGCACCCCCTTGCAGACCAGTTCTAGCACAGATACGCAGTATTTT. The chain recombines TRBV10-2 with TRBJ2-3; D unresolved. The CDR3 spans 17 residues. Trimming cost V 7 bases and J 0 bases, with 20 bases left between them. Germline assignment: CDR1 WSHSY and CDR2 SAAADI.

J is TRBJ1-3 and V is TRBV2; no firm D call. The CDR3 totals 12 residues. Trimming removed 6 bases from V and 7 bases from J, with 10 bases in between. Germline CDR1 is SNHLY and CDR2 is FYNNEI. CDR3 bases: TGTGCCAGCAGAGGTCTGGGGAACACCATATATTTT. Translating gives CASRGLGNTIYF.

This clonotype came up a few times. V gene TRBV12-3 or TRBV12-4 combines with J gene TRBJ2-2, with D unresolved. CDR3 length: 14 amino acids. With 3 bases removed from V and 5 bases from J, the gap between germline ends came to 10 bases. This CDR3 is CASSLVQPTGELFF. CDR3 nucleotide sequence: TGTGCCAGCAGTTTGGTTCAGCCAACCGGGGAGCTGTTTTTT.

This clonotype turned up a few times. This chain joins TRBV15 and TRBJ2-5, with D perhaps assigned TRBD1 or TRBD2 (6 bases each). With 6 bases removed from V and 2 bases from J, the gap between germline ends came to 13 bases. CDR3 size: 14 residues. Germline V gene lookup returns CDR1 LNHNV and CDR2 YYDKDF (reference sequence). In DNA form, the CDR3 reads TGTGCCACCAGGACCGGGGGCCAACAAGAGACCCAGTACTTC. This translates into CATRTGGQQETQYF.

The rearrangement uses TRBV20-1 and TRBJ2-4, with D possibly TRBD1 on 6 matching bases. V was cut by 3 bases and J by 2 bases, with 14 bases left in between. Per the germline V gene, CDR1 is DFQATT and CDR2 is SNEGSKA (reference sequence). The CDR3 spans 15 residues. Written as DNA, the CDR3 is TGCAGTGCTAGGGTGGGGGCCGTCTCCAAAAACATTCAGTACTTC. This encodes CSARVGAVSKNIQYF.

This clonotype was detected a few times. V is TRBV7-2 and J is TRBJ1-5, with 7 bases fitting TRBD1. The CDR3 contains 16 residues. V shed 1 base and J 4 bases; nucleotides not matched to a gene: 7. CDR1 and CDR2 from the germline V gene are SGHTA and FQGNSA. The CDR3 loop reads CASSLGPTGLNQPQHF. Written as DNA, the CDR3 is TGTGCCAGCAGCTTAGGGCCGACAGGGTTAAATCAGCCCCAGCATTTT.

The sample holds a few counts of this clonotype. The chain couples TRBV20-1 to TRBJ2-7; 10 bases are a match to TRBD2. CDR3 length equals 16 residues. Germline loops: CDR1 DFQATT, CDR2 SNEGSKA (reference sequence). The junction had 12 bases not matched to a gene; V was cut back by 1 base and J by 6 bases. The CDR3, as DNA: TGCAGTGCTAGAGGAGGCCCCGGGACTAGCGATGCCGAGCAGTACTTC. Translation: CSARGGPGTSDAEQYF.

The chain joins TRBV9 to TRBJ1-5, with a possible D match to TRBD1 (5 bases). Germline V gives CDR1 SGDLS, CDR2 YYNGEE. This CDR3 has 14 residues. V lost 4 bases and J 7 bases, leaving 15 bases between the germline ends. CDR3 DNA: TGTGCCAGCAGCCCTGGGGGTTCTCAACAGCCCCAGCATTTT. Its protein product is CASSPGGSQQPQHF.

The gene calls are TRBV25-1 and TRBJ2-5; D call uncertain. The CDR3 is made up of 11 amino acids. CDR1 and CDR2 from the germline V gene are MGHDK and SYGVNS. The ends were cut back, 6 bases at V and 9 bases at J, with 11 bases in the middle. CDR3 in DNA: TGTGCCAGCAGCGGTCAGGTGGCCCAGTACTTC. Protein: CASSGQVAQYF.

The chain couples TRBV7-8 to TRBJ2-1; TRBD2 matches 9 bases. Per germline, CDR1 SGHVS and CDR2 FQNEAQ. The CDR3 has 15 amino acids. Germline trimming cut 1 base from V and 7 bases from J; bases unmatched to any gene: 5. CDR3 amino acids: CASSLGHSGGNEQFF. CDR3 sequence (DNA): TGTGCCAGCAGCTTAGGTCATAGCGGGGGAAATGAGCAGTTCTTC.

This clonotype was recorded at least ten times. This chain links TRBV12-3 or TRBV12-4 with TRBJ2-5, with TRBD1 as a possible D gene (6 bases). Trimming removed 6 bases at V and 6 bases at J, with 11 bases between. This CDR3 spans 12 amino acids. CDR3 in amino acids: CASRTGSQTQYF. In DNA, the CDR3 is TGTGCCAGCAGAACAGGGAGCCAGACCCAGTACTTC.

V and J are TRBV11-2 and TRBJ2-7, with TRBD1 matching over 8 bases. With V trimmed by 3 bases and J by 4 bases, 8 bases remained unmatched. CDR1 is SGHAT and CDR2 is FQNNGV in the germline V gene. The CDR3 is 15 amino acids. The CDR3 is CASSFGITGGYEQYV. As DNA, the CDR3 is TGTGCCAGCAGCTTTGGGATTACAGGGGGTTACGAGCAGTACGTC.

The chain couples TRBV6-5 to TRBJ1-6; tentative D call: TRBD1 (5 bases). The CDR3 has 16 amino acids. Trimming took 2 bases from V and 10 from J, leaving 18 bases between them. Germline-derived CDR1 and CDR2 are MNHEY and SVGAGI. The CDR3 DNA reads as TGTGCCAGCAGTTACCTTGATGCAGGGCTGGGGTCACCCCTCCACTTT. Its protein product is CASSYLDAGLGSPLHF.

The chain recombines TRBV7-9 with TRBJ2-5; D perhaps matches TRBD2 (6 bases). CDR1 and CDR2 (germline): SEHNR, FQNEAQ (reference sequence). The germline V and J ends were trimmed by 4 bases and 3 bases, with 21 bases remaining between them. The CDR3 extends over 17 amino acids. The CDR3 DNA reads as TGTGCCAGCAGCTCAGGGAGGCGCTACCGCAGGGAAGAGACCCAGTACTTC. Residues: CASSSGRRYRREETQYF.

This clonotype was detected many times. J is TRBJ2-7 and V is TRBV7-9, with TRBD1 identical over 8 bases. Trimming removed 1 base from V and 2 bases from J; junction bases left unmatched: 10. Germline V gives CDR1 SEHNR, CDR2 FQNEAQ (reference sequence). The CDR3 contains 17 residues. The DNA of the CDR3 is TGTGCCAGCAGCTTAGTCCCTATTCGGACAGGGACCTACGAGCAGTACGTC. Its protein product is CASSLVPIRTGTYEQYV.

This clonotype has a handful of counts. The V gene is TRBV6-2 or TRBV6-3, the J gene TRBJ1-2; 11 positions match TRBD1. V lost 7 bases to trimming and J lost 5 bases; unmatched junction nucleotides: 6. The CDR3 extends over 14 amino acids. The germline V gene has CDR1 MNHEY and CDR2 SVGEGT. The CDR3 DNA reads as TGTGCCAGCACCCGGACAGGGGGCTTTTATGGCTACACCTTC. It translates to CASTRTGGFYGYTF.

This chain links TRBV18 with TRBJ2-7; no clear D gene. Germline CDR1 KGHSH, CDR2 LQKENI. The CDR3 has 14 amino acids. Trimming took off 2 bases at V and 7 bases at J, with 15 bases between the two ends. The CDR3 here is CASSPTRASGEQYV. CDR3 nucleotide sequence: TGTGCCAGCTCACCAACTCGGGCAAGTGGGGAGCAGTACGTC.

At least ten counts were recorded for this clonotype. The rearrangement links TRBV9 to TRBJ2-5; 11 nucleotides match TRBD2. The length of the CDR3 is 15 residues. CDR1 is SGDLS, CDR2 YYNGEE, per germline. The J segment lost 3 bases and the V segment lost 4 bases, leaving 5 bases of the junction unmatched. CDR3 sequence reads: CASSSGTSGKETQYF. CDR3 DNA sequence: TGTGCCAGCAGCTCCGGGACTAGCGGAAAAGAGACCCAGTACTTC.

The V and J genes are TRBV5-1 and TRBJ1-1, with TRBD1 matching over 7 bases. With 4 bases clipped from V and 1 base from J, the junction kept 7 bases outside the gene matches. The CDR3 runs to 15 residues. The germline V gene has CDR1 SGHRS and CDR2 YFSETQ. The chain's CDR3 is CASSPQGGANTEAFF. The CDR3 DNA reads TGCGCCAGCAGCCCCCAGGGGGGGGCGAACACTGAAGCTTTCTTT.

The chain joins TRBV4-3 to TRBJ2-2; 8 positions match TRBD2. V lost 0 bases and J lost 2; bases outside the gene matches: 8. Germline-derived CDR1 and CDR2 are LGHNA and YSLEER. CDR3 length equals 18 residues. The CDR3 nucleotides read TGCGCCAGCAGCCAAGATGGCCCAGCGGGGGTAAACACCGGGGAGCTGTTTTTT. It codes for CASSQDGPAGVNTGELFF.